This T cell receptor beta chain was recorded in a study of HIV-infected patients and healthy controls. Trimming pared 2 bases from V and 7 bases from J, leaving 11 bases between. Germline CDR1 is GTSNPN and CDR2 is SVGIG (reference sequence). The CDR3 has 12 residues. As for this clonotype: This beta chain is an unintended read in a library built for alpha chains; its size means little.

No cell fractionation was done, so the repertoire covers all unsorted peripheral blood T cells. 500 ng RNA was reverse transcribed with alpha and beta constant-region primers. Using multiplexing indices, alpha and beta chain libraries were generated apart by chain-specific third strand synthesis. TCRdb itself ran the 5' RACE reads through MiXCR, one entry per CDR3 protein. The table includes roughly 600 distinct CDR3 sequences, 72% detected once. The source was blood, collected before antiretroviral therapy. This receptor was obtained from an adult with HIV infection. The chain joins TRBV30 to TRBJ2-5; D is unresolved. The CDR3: CAWSLVRGTQYF. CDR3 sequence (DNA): TGTGCCTGGAGTCTGGTACGAGGGACCCAGTACTTC.